Shown below are 14 T cell receptor beta chains from a single sample sequenced in a study of memory CD4+ T cells and cytomegalovirus serostatus. Measured with immunoSEQ multiplex PCR; TCRdb has only the in-frame clones, and not every one. The sample records 35,000 to 45,000 clones, 60% to 85% being singletons. Single viable CD3+CD4+CD8-CD45RO+ cells were sorted as the memory CD4+ T cells. The specimen sequenced was memory CD4+ T cells from blood. Receptors were obtained from an adult in good health and CMV-seronegative.

The rearrangement joins TRBV30 to TRBJ1-5; tentatively, D is TRBD1 (5 bases). Trimming took off 0 bases at V and 1 base at J, with 13 bases between the two ends. The length of the CDR3 is 16 residues. CDR1 and CDR2 (germline): GTSNPN, SVGIG (reference sequence). The CDR3 spells CAWSVGAGKSNQPQHF. The CDR3 region has the DNA TGTGCCTGGAGTGTAGGGGCAGGGAAGAGCAATCAGCCCCAGCATTTT.

This clone has only a few counts. This chain uses TRBV9 with TRBJ2-2; D call uncertain. Trimming cost V 4 bases and J 4 bases, with 20 bases left between them. The length of the CDR3 is 17 residues. In germline, CDR1 is SGDLS, CDR2 YYNGEE. The CDR3 sequence is CASSPAAATRTTGELFF. CDR3 nucleotides: TGTGCCAGCAGCCCTGCGGCGGCGACAAGGACCACCGGGGAGCTGTTTTTT.

The chain couples TRBV11-1 to TRBJ2-5; 9 nucleotides agree with TRBD1. Trimming took 4 bases from V and 6 from J; bases not matched to a gene: 6. Germline V gene sequence: CDR1 SGHAT, CDR2 FQDESV (reference sequence). The CDR3 sequence is 14 residues long. The CDR3 DNA reads as TGTGCCAGCAGCTCTCCTGACAGGGGGAAGACCCAGTACTTC. Protein product: CASSSPDRGKTQYF. The complete variable domain, with remaining parts taken from reference TRBV11-1 and TRBJ2-5, reads EAEVAQSPRYKITEKSQAVAFWCDPISGHATLYWYRQILGQGPELLVQFQDESVVDDSQLPKDRFSAERLKGVDSTLKIQPAELGDSAMYLCASSSPDRGKTQYFGPGTRLLVL.

The sample holds one count of this clone. In DNA, the CDR3 is TGTGCCAGCAGCCAAGATTGGGATGCGGGGGGGCGGGCAGATACGCAGTATTTT. It yields the protein CASSQDWDAGGRADTQYF. The rearrangement joins TRBV4-2 to TRBJ2-3; 9 bases map to TRBD2. The CDR3 is made up of 18 amino acids. The V segment lost 0 bases and the J segment 4 bases; nucleotides outside the gene matches: 11. Germline V gene sequence: CDR1 LGHNA, CDR2 YNFKEQ.

The genes are TRBV10-3 and TRBJ2-5; D not certain. The CDR3 has 12 residues. Germline loops: CDR1 ENHRY, CDR2 SYGVKD. Trimming took off 6 bases at V and 5 bases at J, with 10 bases between the two ends. CDR3 amino acids: CAIRDGLETQYF. The CDR3 bases are TGTGCCATCAGGGATGGGTTGGAGACCCAGTACTTC.

J is TRBJ1-2 and V is TRBV7-2; D uncertain. Germline-derived CDR1 and CDR2 are SGHTA and FQGNSA. Trimming left V 1 base short and J 4 bases short, with 7 bases between. The CDR3 is 13 amino acids. CDR3 coding DNA: TGTGCCAGCAGCTTAGAAGGCATCTATGGCTACACCTTC. This gives the protein CASSLEGIYGYTF.

In this sample, this clone turned up once. The rearrangement joins TRBV5-1 to TRBJ1-1, with 9 nucleotides matching TRBD1. CDR1 is SGHRS and CDR2 is YFSETQ in the germline V gene. Unmatched junction bases numbered 9, after V lost 4 bases and J lost 5 bases. The CDR3 covers 15 residues. CDR3 in amino acids: CASSLGDRVLTEAFF. Here the CDR3 DNA reads TGCGCCAGCAGCCTGGGGGACAGGGTGTTGACTGAAGCTTTCTTT. Complete variable domain (other parts from reference TRBV5-1 and TRBJ1-1): KAGVTQTPRYLIKTRGQQVTLSCSPISGHRSVSWYQQTPGQGLQFLFEYFSETQRNKGNFPGRFSGRQFSNSRSEMNVSTLELGDSALYLCASSLGDRVLTEAFFGQGTRLTVV.

The sample holds a few counts of this clone. This chain links TRBV7-9 with TRBJ1-1; D gene ambiguous. V was cut by 2 bases and J by 5 bases, with 12 bases left in between. CDR3 length equals 14 residues. From germline, CDR1 is SEHNR and CDR2 FQNEAQ (reference sequence). CDR3 nucleotide sequence: TGTGCCAGCAGCTTAAATTTTGGGGAGACTGAAGCTTTCTTT. Protein sequence: CASSLNFGETEAFF.

The V call is TRBV21-1, the J call TRBJ1-2. TRBV21-1 represents a pseudogene. This CDR3 has 14 amino acids. CDR3 nucleotide sequence: TGTGCCAGCAGCACTAGACGGACTAACTATGGCTACACCTTC. This sequence encodes CASSTRRTNYGYTF.

V and J are TRBV30 and TRBJ2-7; 7 bases match TRBD1. J lost 0 bases, V lost 0 bases, and 5 bases had no gene match. There are 15 residues in the CDR3. Looked up from germline, CDR1 is GTSNPN and CDR2 is SVGIG (reference sequence). Written as DNA, the CDR3 is TGTGCCTGGAGTGTAGGGACAGATAGCTCCTACGAGCAGTACTTC. Protein sequence: CAWSVGTDSSYEQYF.

V gene TRBV7-9 combines with J gene TRBJ1-2; tentative D call: TRBD1 (5 bases). Between the trimmed V and J ends, which lost 3 bases and 8 bases, there was a span of 22 bases. The length of the CDR3 is 16 residues. Germline V gene data show CDR1 as SEHNR and CDR2 as FQNEAQ (reference sequence). The CDR3 loop reads CASSFGAGWAPSGYTF. CDR3 coding DNA: TGTGCCAGCAGCTTTGGGGCTGGTTGGGCCCCCAGCGGCTACACCTTC.

J is TRBJ1-2 and V is TRBV30; D gene ambiguous. Trimming stripped 8 bases from V and 4 bases from J, with 14 bases between. The CDR3 is made up of 12 amino acids. Germline V gives CDR1 GTSNPN, CDR2 SVGIG (reference sequence). The CDR3: CAQSQSIYGYTF. The CDR3 DNA is TGTGCCCAGAGTCAATCTATCTATGGCTACACCTTC.

The J gene is TRBJ1-3, the V gene TRBV30; D not certain. CDR3 length: 13 residues. In germline, CDR1 is GTSNPN, CDR2 SVGIG (reference sequence). The V and J ends lost 7 bases and 4 bases respectively, with 14 bases between them. In nucleotides, the CDR3 is TGTGCCTTACGTACGGGGTTGGGAAACACCATATATTTT. Residues: CALRTGLGNTIYF.

The chain joins TRBV7-2 to TRBJ2-1, with TRBD2 matching over 8 bases. Looked up from germline, CDR1 is SGHTA and CDR2 is FQGNSA. This CDR3 is 13 amino acids long. The J segment lost 5 bases and the V segment lost 10 bases, leaving 7 bases of the junction unmatched. The CDR3 DNA reads TGTGCCACAAAATCGGGGGGGAACAATGAGCAGTTCTTC. Amino acids: CATKSGGNNEQFF.